What follows is one TCR beta chain and its context. The antigen is not known. TCRdb itself ran the multiplex PCR reads through MiXCR, one entry per CDR3 protein. The top ten clones hold about 2.5% of a sample with around 140,000 distinct CDR3 sequences, less than 35% of them seen once. These data originate in a study of breast tumors, draining lymph nodes, adjacent tissues. Whole-study results and caveats: Luminal-like breast cancer showed significantly greater tumor-nontumor repertoire similarity than basal-like breast cancer did. Tumor TCR diversity was below lymph nodes but above nontumor tissue. That most tumor T cells come from lymph nodes remained unproven.

The CDR3 has 12 residues. Germline-derived CDR1 and CDR2 are DFQATT and SNEGSKA (reference sequence). Samples came from axillary lymph nodes draining the breast cancer. The sequence derives from a female donor with breast cancer. Some clones in this sample may be carry-over from other donors' samples. The chain recombines TRBV20-1 with TRBJ1-3, with unresolved D. Sequenced material: axillary lymph node tissue. The CDR3 DNA sequence: TGCAGCGCCACAGCCCCTGGAAACACCATATATTTT. Translation: CSATAPGNTIYF.